This TCR beta chain was recorded in a study of blood T cell repertoires in COVID-19. Looking at the study overall: Sources were T cells, B-cell-depleted T cells, or PBMCs; the material itself was cDNA or gDNA.

Per germline, CDR1 GTSNPN and CDR2 SVGIG (reference sequence). V gave up 3 bases and J gave up 2 bases; unmatched junction bases: 4. The CDR3 loop spans 14 amino acids. As to this clone: The same CDR3 is also encoded by other DNA sequences in this sample.

As processed by the authors: Using reference gene primer amplification, nucleated cell counts were estimated. Here immunoSEQ multiplex PCR was the method, and the copy in TCRdb shows in-frame clones only, minus some. V and J calls and clone size are as listed in that table; D and trimming were resolved from the DNA. The sample contains more than 85,000 clones, approximately 80% of which appear only once. The sequence came from a woman aged 55 to 70 with acute or convalescent COVID-19. The J gene is TRBJ2-1, the V gene TRBV30; 7 nucleotides line up with TRBD1. What was sequenced was peripheral blood. CDR3 region: CAWSAGTAYNEQFF. CDR3 DNA sequence: TGTGCCTGGAGCGCCGGGACAGCCTACAATGAGCAGTTCTTC.